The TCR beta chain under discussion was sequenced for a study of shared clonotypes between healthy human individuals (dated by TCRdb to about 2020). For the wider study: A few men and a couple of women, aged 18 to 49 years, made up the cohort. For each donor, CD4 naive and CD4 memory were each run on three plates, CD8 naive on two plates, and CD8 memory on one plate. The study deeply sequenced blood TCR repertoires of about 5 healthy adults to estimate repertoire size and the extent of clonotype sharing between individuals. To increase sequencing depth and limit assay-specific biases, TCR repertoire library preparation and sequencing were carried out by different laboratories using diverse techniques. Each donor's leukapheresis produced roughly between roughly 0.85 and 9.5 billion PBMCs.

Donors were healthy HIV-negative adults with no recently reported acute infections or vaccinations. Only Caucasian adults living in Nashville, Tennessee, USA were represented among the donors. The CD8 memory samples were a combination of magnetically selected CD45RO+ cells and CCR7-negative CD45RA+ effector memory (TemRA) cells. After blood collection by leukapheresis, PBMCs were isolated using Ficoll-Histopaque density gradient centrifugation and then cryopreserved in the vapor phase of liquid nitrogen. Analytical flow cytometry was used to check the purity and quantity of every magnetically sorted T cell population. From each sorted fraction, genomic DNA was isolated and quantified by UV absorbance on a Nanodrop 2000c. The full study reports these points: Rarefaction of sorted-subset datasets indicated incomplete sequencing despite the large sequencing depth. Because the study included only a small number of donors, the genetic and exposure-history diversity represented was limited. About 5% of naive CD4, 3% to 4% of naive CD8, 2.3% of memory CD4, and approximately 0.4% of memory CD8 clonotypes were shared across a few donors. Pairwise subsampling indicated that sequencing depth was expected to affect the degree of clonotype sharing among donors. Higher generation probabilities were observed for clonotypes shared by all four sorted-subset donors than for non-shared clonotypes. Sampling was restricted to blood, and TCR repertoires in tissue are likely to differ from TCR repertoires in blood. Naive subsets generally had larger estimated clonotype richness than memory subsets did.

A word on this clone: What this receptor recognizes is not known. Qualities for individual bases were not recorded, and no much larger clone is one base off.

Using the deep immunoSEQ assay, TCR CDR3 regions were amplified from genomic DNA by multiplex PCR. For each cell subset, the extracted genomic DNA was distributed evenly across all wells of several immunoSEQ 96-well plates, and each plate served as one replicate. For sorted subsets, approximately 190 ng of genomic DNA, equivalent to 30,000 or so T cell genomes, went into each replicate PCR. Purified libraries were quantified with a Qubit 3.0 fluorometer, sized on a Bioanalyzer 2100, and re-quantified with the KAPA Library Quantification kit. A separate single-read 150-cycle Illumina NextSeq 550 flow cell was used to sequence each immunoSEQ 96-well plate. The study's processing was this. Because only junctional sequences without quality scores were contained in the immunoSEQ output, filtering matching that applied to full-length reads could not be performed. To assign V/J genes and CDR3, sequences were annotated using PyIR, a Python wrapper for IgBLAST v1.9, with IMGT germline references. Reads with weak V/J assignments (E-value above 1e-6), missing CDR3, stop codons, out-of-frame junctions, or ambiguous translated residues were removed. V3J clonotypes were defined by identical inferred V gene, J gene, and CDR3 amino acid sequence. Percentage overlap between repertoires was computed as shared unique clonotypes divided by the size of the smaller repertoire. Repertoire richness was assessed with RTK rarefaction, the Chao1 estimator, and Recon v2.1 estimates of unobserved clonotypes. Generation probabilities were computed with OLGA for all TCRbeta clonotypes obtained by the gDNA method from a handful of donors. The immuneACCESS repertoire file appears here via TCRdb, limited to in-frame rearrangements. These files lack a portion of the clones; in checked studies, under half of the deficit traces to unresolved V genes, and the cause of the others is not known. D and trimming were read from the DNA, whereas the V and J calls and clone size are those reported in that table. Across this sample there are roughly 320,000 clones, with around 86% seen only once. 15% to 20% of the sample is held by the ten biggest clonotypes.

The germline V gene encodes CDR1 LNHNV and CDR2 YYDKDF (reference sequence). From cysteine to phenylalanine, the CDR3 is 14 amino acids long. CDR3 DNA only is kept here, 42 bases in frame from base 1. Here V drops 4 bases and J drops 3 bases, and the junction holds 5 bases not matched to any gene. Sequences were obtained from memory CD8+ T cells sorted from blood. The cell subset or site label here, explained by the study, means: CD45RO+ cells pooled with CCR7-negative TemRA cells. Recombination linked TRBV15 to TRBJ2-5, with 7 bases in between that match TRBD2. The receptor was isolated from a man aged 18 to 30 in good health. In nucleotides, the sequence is TGTGCCACCAGCACCTACGCGGGGGAAGAGACCCAGTACTTC. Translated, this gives CATSTYAGEETQYF. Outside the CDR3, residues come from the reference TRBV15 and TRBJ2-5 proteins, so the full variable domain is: DAMVIQNPRYQVTQFGKPVTLSCSQTLNHNVMYWYQQKSSQAPKLLFHYYDKDFNNEADTPDNFQSRRPNTSFCFLDIRSPGLGDTAMYLCATSTYAGEETQYFGPGTRLLVL.